This record concerns one T cell receptor beta chain sequence. Its antigen is not identified. Measured with immunoSEQ multiplex PCR; TCRdb has only the in-frame clones, and not every one. The sample contains 6,500 or so clones, 95% to 97% of which appear only once. This CDR3 contains 13 residues. V was cut by 6 bases and J by 3 bases, with 12 bases left in between. Per germline, CDR1 SQVTM and CDR2 ANQGSEA. This entry comes from a study of T cell clonotyping in hematopoietic cell transplantation. The study's findings and limits: Cells were unsorted, so CD4 and CD8 contributions were not separated. Few recipient clonotypes overlapped donors; over 95% were de novo at given depth.

Time point in this sample: recipient sample about 28 days before transplant, after cytoreduction. Recipient blood drawn about 28 days pretransplant and days 30, 100, 180 after. The J gene is TRBJ1-5, the V gene TRBV29-1, with a weak D call TRBD1 (5 bases). The sample in question was peripheral blood mononuclear cells, obtained before stem cell transplant. This clonotype was sampled from a man between 65 and 85 years old with acute myeloid leukemia. Some clones in this sample may be carry-over from other donors' samples. CDR3 protein: CSVIPGFNQPQHF. In nucleotides, the CDR3 is TGCAGCGTGATCCCAGGGTTCAATCAGCCCCAGCATTTT.